The rows below give T cell receptor beta chains drawn from one sample of a study of blood T cells in healthy people across ages. A single record per CDR3 protein comes from TCRdb applying MiXCR to the 5' RACE reads. The sample contains approximately 1.5 million distinct CDR3 sequences, approximately 32% of which appear only once. Specimen: blood. The receptors were gathered from a woman aged 30 to 39 in good health. Both conserved end residues are part of each CDR3. The D gene is left open where the match is weak. Where a row states a size, it is once, few, many or the class of an expanded clone; other rows omit it.

clone size	V gene	J gene	D gene	CDR3 DNA	CDR3 protein
NA	TRBV5-5	TRBJ1-5	TRBD1	TGTGCCAGCAGCCCTCTCTACCGGACAGGAGAGCCCCAGCATTTT	CASSPLYRTGEPQHF
few	TRBV28	TRBJ1-2	NA	TGTGCCAGCAATGGGGCGGCACCAGGGTTTGGCTACACCTTC	CASNGAAPGFGYTF
many	TRBV6-4	TRBJ2-2	NA	TGTGCCAGCAGTGACAAGGGGGGTACCGGGGAGCTGTTTTTT	CASSDKGGTGELFF
NA	TRBV5-1	TRBJ2-1	NA	TGCGCCAGCAGCTGGACGACTAGTTCTCTCAATGAGCAGTTCTTC	CASSWTTSSLNEQFF
NA	TRBV20-1	TRBJ2-7	NA	TGCAGTGCTATGACAAGAAGCTACGAGCAGTACTTC	CSAMTRSYEQYF
NA	TRBV7-2	TRBJ2-1	TRBD2	TGTGCCAGCAGCGGACTCACTAGCGGGAGGTTCAATGAGCAGTTCTTC	CASSGLTSGRFNEQFF
NA	TRBV4-1	TRBJ2-7	NA	TGCACCAGCAGCCAATTCGGCAACCAGGGCGAGCAGTACTTC	CTSSQFGNQGEQYF
many	TRBV4-1	TRBJ1-2	NA	TGCGCCAGCAGCCAAGCTGGGAGCGGTATAGAGGGCTACACCTTC	CASSQAGSGIEGYTF
many	TRBV10-3	TRBJ2-1	TRBD2	TGTGCCATCAGTGAGGCTAGCGGGGACTTCTACAATGAGCAGTTCTTC	CAISEASGDFYNEQFF
many	TRBV20-1	TRBJ1-5	TRBD1	TGCAGTGCAGCGGACAGGGGGCGAAGCAATCAGCCCCAGCATTTT	CSAADRGRSNQPQHF
NA	TRBV5-1	TRBJ2-5	NA	TGCACCAGCAGCTGGGGACGGGTACGAGAGACCCAGTACTTC	CTSSWGRVRETQYF
few	TRBV5-1	TRBJ2-1	TRBD2	TGCGCCAGCAGCTTGAGCGGGGGATGGAGTGAGCAGTTCTTC	CASSLSGGWSEQFF
NA	TRBV7-2	TRBJ2-3	TRBD2	TGTGCCAGCAGCTTAGGGGCGCTAGCGGGAGCAGATACGCAGTATTTT	CASSLGALAGADTQYF
NA	TRBV14	TRBJ2-7	NA	TGTGCCAGCAGCCCTTCGCTACCTACCTACGAGCAGTACTTC	CASSPSLPTYEQYF
many	TRBV4-1	TRBJ2-7	TRBD1	TGCGCCAGCAGCCATACACCGGGACAGGGAGTTTACGAGCAGTACTTC	CASSHTPGQGVYEQYF
NA	TRBV9	TRBJ2-5	TRBD1	TGTGCCGGCAGCGAGCCGGGACAGGGGGCCCAAGAGACCCAGTACTTC	CAGSEPGQGAQETQYF
few	TRBV7-3	TRBJ1-4	NA	TGTGCCAGCAGCGCGGGTCTAACTAATGAAAAACTGTTTTTT	CASSAGLTNEKLFF
few	TRBV5-1	TRBJ2-7	NA	TGCGCCAGCAGCTTCACCGGGACGAACTACGAGCAGTACTTC	CASSFTGTNYEQYF
few	TRBV20-1	TRBJ2-1	TRBD2	TGCAGTGTCATGACTAGCGGGAGGGGTCGCAATGAGCAGTTCTTC	CSVMTSGRGRNEQFF
few	TRBV27	TRBJ2-1	TRBD2	TGTGCCAGCAGTGTACTAGCGGGAGCTTCAAATGAGCAGTTCTTC	CASSVLAGASNEQFF
once	TRBV27	TRBJ1-1	NA	TGTGCCAGCACCTTTTCTGCGGGGGCTCTGAACACTGAAGCTTTCTTT	CASTFSAGALNTEAFF
few	TRBV5-1	TRBJ1-2	NA	TGCGCCAGCAGCGAAGGGGGTGGCTACACCTTC	CASSEGGGYTF
NA	TRBV4-1	TRBJ1-1	NA	TGCGCCAGCAGCCAAGGGCCCCCCCTGGAGGCTGAAGCTTTCTTT	CASSQGPPLEAEAFF
few	TRBV6-1	TRBJ2-5	NA	TGTGCCACCCTCAGTAGGAATGGGGGAGAGACCCAGTACTTC	CATLSRNGGETQYF
NA	TRBV10-3	TRBJ1-2	NA	TGTGCCATCAGTGAGTCTACCCGGGACGGGAGATATGGCTACACCTTC	CAISESTRDGRYGYTF
NA	TRBV5-1	TRBJ2-4	NA	TGCGCCAGCAGCTTGGTAAGCGGACCCAAAAACATTCCGTACTTC	CASSLVSGPKNIPYF
NA	TRBV7-9	TRBJ2-3	NA	TGTGCCAGCAGCTTAATGTCGGGGGAGCATCGCACAGATACGCAGTATTTT	CASSLMSGEHRTDTQYF
NA	TRBV3-1	TRBJ2-1	TRBD2	TGTGCCAGCAGCCCCTTAACGGGACTAGCGTCCTACAATGAGCAGTTCTTC	CASSPLTGLASYNEQFF
few	TRBV4-1	TRBJ2-1	NA	TGCGCCAGCAGCCAACCCTCCGGGGCCCTCGGGTACAATGAGCAGTTCTTC	CASSQPSGALGYNEQFF
NA	TRBV5-6	TRBJ1-2	NA	TGTGCCAGCAGCCGAAGATGGGGGGATGGCTACACCTTC	CASSRRWGDGYTF
many	TRBV7-2	TRBJ2-7	NA	TGTGCCAGCAGCTTAATCGCTTCGAGGGGGACCTACGAGCAGTACTTC	CASSLIASRGTYEQYF
NA	TRBV2	TRBJ2-5	TRBD2	TGTGCCAGCAGGAGGGGACTAGCGGGAGGAGAGGAGACCCAGTACTTC	CASRRGLAGGEETQYF
NA	TRBV30	TRBJ1-2	NA	TGTGCCTGGAGTCTCGGGGCAGGGGATGGCTACACCTTC	CAWSLGAGDGYTF
few	TRBV18	TRBJ2-7	TRBD2	TGTGCCAGCTCAGCAACTGACGGGGGGGAGCAGTACTTC	CASSATDGGEQYF
NA	TRBV4-2	TRBJ2-1	NA	TGTGCCAGCAGCCAAGATGTTAGCCGAAATGAGCAGTTCTTC	CASSQDVSRNEQFF
NA	TRBV9	TRBJ1-2	TRBD1	TGTGCCAGCGGTCGTTCCCTCGGACAGGGAAGTAACTATGGCTACACCTTC	CASGRSLGQGSNYGYTF
once	TRBV29-1	TRBJ2-7	TRBD2	TGCTCCGCTAGGGGTGCCGGGGGGGCCCTCGAGCAGTACTTC	CSARGAGGALEQYF
NA	TRBV10-3	TRBJ1-2	NA	TGTGCCATCAGTGAGTCGTGGTTGGAGGGTAACTATGGCTACACCTTC	CAISESWLEGNYGYTF
many	TRBV27	TRBJ2-7	NA	TGTGCCAGCAGTTTCCTGTCCAGCCTTATAACCGGGGAGATAGGCGAGCAGTACTTC	CASSFLSSLITGEIGEQYF
NA	TRBV20-1	TRBJ1-2	NA	TGCAGTTGGGCGCGGAACTATGGCTACACCTTC	CSWARNYGYTF
NA	TRBV5-1	TRBJ2-1	NA	TGCATCGGAGGGGGCGAGCAGTTCTTC	CIGGGEQFF
few	TRBV6-2/TRBV6-3	TRBJ1-1	TRBD1	TGTGCCAGCAACCGACAGGGTTTGTACACTGAAGCTTTCTTT	CASNRQGLYTEAFF
many	TRBV29-1	TRBJ2-1	TRBD2	TGCAGCGTTGAACTCCACCCAGGACTAGTCAATGAGCAGTTCTTC	CSVELHPGLVNEQFF
NA	TRBV30	TRBJ2-7	NA	TGTGCCTGGAGTGTCAAGGGTCCCTACGAGCAGTACTTC	CAWSVKGPYEQYF
few	TRBV11-1	TRBJ2-1	NA	TGTGCCAGCAGCGATTGGACAGATCAGGCAAATGAGCAGTTCTTC	CASSDWTDQANEQFF
many	TRBV12-3/TRBV12-4	TRBJ1-5	NA	TGTGCCAGCAGCATCCAGGGCAATCAGCCCCAGCATTTT	CASSIQGNQPQHF
NA	TRBV20-1	TRBJ2-7	NA	TGCAGTGCTAGCGGGCAGGGTTTTTACGAGCAGTACTTC	CSASGQGFYEQYF
NA	TRBV5-1	TRBJ1-2	NA	TGCGCCAGCAGCCCGGACGAGACAGGCTATGGCTACACCTTC	CASSPDETGYGYTF
few	TRBV20-1	TRBJ1-2	NA	TGCAGTGCTAGAGATCAATCAGGGACTAACTATGGCTACACCTTC	CSARDQSGTNYGYTF
few	TRBV7-2	TRBJ2-7	NA	TGTGCCAGCAGCTTAGCTGGTAGCGTGAGCGAGCAGTACTTC	CASSLAGSVSEQYF
NA	TRBV20-1	TRBJ2-1	TRBD2	TGCAGTGCTTGGCGGACTAGACTACACAATGAGCAGTTCTTC	CSAWRTRLHNEQFF
NA	TRBV12-5	TRBJ2-3	NA	TGTGCTAGTGCCTTCGGAGGGAACACAGATACGCAGTATTTT	CASAFGGNTDTQYF
few	TRBV9	TRBJ2-3	TRBD2	TGTGCCAGCAGCGTAGAATCGGCGGGGGGGGACACAGATACGCAGTATTTT	CASSVESAGGDTDTQYF
few	TRBV7-3	TRBJ2-1	NA	TGTGCCAGCAGCTACGCCCTGCAAACGGGGGTCGGGTATGAGCAGTTCTTC	CASSYALQTGVGYEQFF
NA	TRBV6-6	TRBJ1-4	NA	TGTGCCACTATGAAAGGACCTAATGAAAAACTGTTTTTT	CATMKGPNEKLFF
NA	TRBV7-8	TRBJ2-1	TRBD2	TGTGCCAGCAGCTTAAGCGGACTAGCGTTAGAGTTCTTC	CASSLSGLALEFF
few	TRBV5-1	TRBJ2-2	NA	TGCGCCAGCCGGACTGAGGCAATCACCGGGGAGCTGTTTTTT	CASRTEAITGELFF
few	TRBV18	TRBJ2-1	TRBD2	TGTGCCAGCTCACCACCGGTGGCTAGCGGCTACAATGAGCAGTTCTTC	CASSPPVASGYNEQFF